This T cell receptor (beta chain) was retrieved from a study of human T cells and chemical hapten exposure. Study results and limitations: The number of TCRs above 1 in 1000 frequency did not change after DPC sensitization. Expanded TCRs formed significantly more large CDR3 similarity clusters than controls.

Time point indicated: patch test 1, 2 weeks after DPC sensitization. Stated treatment: therapeutic diphenylcyclopropenone sensitization with weekly scalp DPC. Donors were 18 to 70-year-old alopecia patients suitable for DPC. Each CDR3 protein is one row after TCRdb ran MiXCR on the RACE reads. The sample holds about 380,000 distinct CDR3 sequences, 4.8% seen once. This clonotype was seen more than once but under ten times. Its target is unknown. Sequenced material: whole blood, taken in connection with sensitization to the hapten diphenylcyclopropenone (DPC). This clonotype was sampled from a woman aged 45-59 years with alopecia areata. Some clones in this sample may be carry-over from other donors' samples.

The CDR3 DNA sequence: TGTGCCAGCAGTTACTCGAATAACAATGAGCAGTTCTTC. Amino acids: CASSYSNNNEQFF. The chain couples TRBV6-6 to TRBJ2-1; D remains unclear. This CDR3 has 13 residues. The V gene's germline CDR1 is MNHNY and CDR2 SVGAGI (reference sequence). Trimming took 0 bases from V and 5 from J, leaving 5 bases between them.